The clone carrying this T cell receptor (beta chain) was observed a handful of times. Its target is not known. The source of the sample is a study of persistence of HIV-infected CD4 T cells. Study-wide results and limits: Compared with CD3/CD28-stimulated cells, CMV- and Gag-responding cells showed lower TCRbeta richness.

The libraries were made with immunoSEQ version 4 in survey mode. Measured with immunoSEQ multiplex PCR; TCRdb has only the in-frame clones, and not every one. The table has around 7,500 clones, 79% seen once. Per the germline V gene, CDR1 is KGHDR and CDR2 is SFDVKD. The V gene lost 3 bases and the J gene lost 1 base, with 16 bases spanning the gap. The CDR3 runs to 17 residues. Lysates of CMV-infected fibroblasts at 9.5 to 10 ug/mL stimulated these cells. Sorting selected CD4+ T cells upregulating both CD40 ligand and CD69. For approximately 20 hours, CD8-depleted PBMCs received anti-CD28/CD49d costimulation, a CD40-blocking antibody and enfuvirtide.

The receptor was derived from an adult woman with HIV who was CMV-seropositive. V is TRBV24-1 and J is TRBJ2-3; D may be TRBD2 (6 bases). This specimen was CD4+ T cells sorted from PBMCs after approximately 18-hour stimulation, taken from a patient who received antiretroviral therapy. CDR3 in DNA: TGTGCCACCAGTGATATACGCTTAGGAGGGGGCACAGATACGCAGTATTTT. Translating gives CATSDIRLGGGTDTQYF.